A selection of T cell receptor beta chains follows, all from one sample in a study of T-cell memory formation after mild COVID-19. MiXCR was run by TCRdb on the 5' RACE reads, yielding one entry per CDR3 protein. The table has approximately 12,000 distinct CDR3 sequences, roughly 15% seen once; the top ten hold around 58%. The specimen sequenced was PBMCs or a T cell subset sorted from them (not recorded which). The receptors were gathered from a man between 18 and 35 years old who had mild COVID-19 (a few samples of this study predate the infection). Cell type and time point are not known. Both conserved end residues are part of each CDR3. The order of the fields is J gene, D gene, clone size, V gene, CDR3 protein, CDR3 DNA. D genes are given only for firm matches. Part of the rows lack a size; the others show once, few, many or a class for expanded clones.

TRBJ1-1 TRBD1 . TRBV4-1 CASRKTGGPEAFF TGCGCCAGCAGGAAGACAGGGGGCCCTGAAGCTTTCTTT
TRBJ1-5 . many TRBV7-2 CASSSDYYSNQPQHF TGTGCCAGCAGCTCCGACTATTATAGCAATCAGCCCCAGCATTTT
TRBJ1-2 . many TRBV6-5 CASSYEAGVQGYTF TGTGCCAGCAGTTATGAGGCAGGGGTTCAGGGCTACACCTTC
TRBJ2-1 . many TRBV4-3 CASSLRPPRPVMVEQFF TGCGCCAGCAGCCTAAGACCGCCGCGCCCGGTGATGGTTGAGCAGTTCTTC
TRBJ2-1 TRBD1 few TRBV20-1 CSARHRGSYNEQFF TGCAGTGCTAGACACAGGGGTTCCTACAATGAGCAGTTCTTC
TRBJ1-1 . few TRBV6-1 CASNLNTEAFF TGTGCCAGCAATCTGAACACTGAAGCTTTCTTT
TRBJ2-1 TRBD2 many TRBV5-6 CASSPGLAGGFYNEQFF TGTGCCAGCAGCCCGGGACTAGCGGGGGGGTTTTACAATGAGCAGTTCTTC
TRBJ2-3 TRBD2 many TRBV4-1 CASSQDGGGTDTQYF TGCGCCAGCAGCCAAGACGGGGGGGGCACAGATACGCAGTATTTT
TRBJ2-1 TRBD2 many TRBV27 CASSSPLADNEQFF TGTGCCAGCAGTTCTCCACTAGCGGACAATGAGCAGTTCTTC
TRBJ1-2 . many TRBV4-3 CASSPERTVNLRYGYTF TGCGCCAGCAGCCCCGAGCGGACTGTTAATTTACGCTATGGCTACACCTTC
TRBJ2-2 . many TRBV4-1 CASSQASGTGELFF TGCGCCAGCAGCCAAGCGTCTGGAACCGGGGAGCTGTTTTTT
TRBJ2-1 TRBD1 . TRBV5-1 CASSGTGAPIWFF TGCGCCAGCAGCGGTACAGGGGCCCCAATTTGGTTCTTC
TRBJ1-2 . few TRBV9 CASSVDGIYGYTF TGTGCCAGCAGCGTAGATGGGATCTATGGCTACACCTTC
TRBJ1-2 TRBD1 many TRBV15 CATSDRGAYGYTF TGTGCCACCAGCGACAGGGGAGCTTATGGCTACACCTTC
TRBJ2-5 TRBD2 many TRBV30 CAWGGLAGQETQYF TGTGCCTGGGGGGGACTAGCGGGGCAAGAGACCCAGTACTTC
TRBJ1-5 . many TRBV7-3 CASSLGVNQPQHF TGTGCCAGCAGCTTAGGCGTGAATCAGCCCCAGCATTTT
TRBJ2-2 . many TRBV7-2 CASSLFRASNTGELFF TGTGCCAGCAGCTTATTCAGGGCTTCGAACACCGGGGAGCTGTTTTTT
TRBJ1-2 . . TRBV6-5 CASSAASNYGYTF TGTGCCAGCAGTGCTGCGTCTAACTATGGCTACACCTTC
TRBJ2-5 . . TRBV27 CASSDSWGGETQYF TGTGCCAGCAGTGACAGTTGGGGCGGGGAGACCCAGTACTTC
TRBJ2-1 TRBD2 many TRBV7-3 CASSQSGGHFSYNEQFF TGTGCCAGCAGCCAAAGCGGGGGCCACTTCTCCTACAATGAGCAGTTCTTC
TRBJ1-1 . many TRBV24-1 CATRGYANTEAFF TGTGCCACCAGGGGTTACGCGAACACTGAAGCTTTCTTT
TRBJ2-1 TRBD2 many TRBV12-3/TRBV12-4 CASSSRLAGGPTGNEQFF TGTGCCAGCAGTTCACGACTAGCGGGGGGGCCGACCGGGAATGAGCAGTTCTTC
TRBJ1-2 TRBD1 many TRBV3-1 CASSRDSYGYTF TGTGCCAGTTCCCGGGACAGCTATGGCTACACCTTC
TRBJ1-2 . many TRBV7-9 CASSRGGGRWSLPYGYTF TGTGCCAGCAGCCGAGGGGGGGGCCGTTGGTCGCTACCCTATGGCTACACCTTC
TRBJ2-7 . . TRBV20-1 CSARDPAGGGSYEQYF TGCAGTGCTAGAGACCCGGCCGGTGGCGGTTCCTACGAGCAGTACTTC